Given below is one T cell receptor beta chain in context. Its antigen remains unknown. The data originate from a study of T cell responses to AZD1222 COVID-19 vaccine. Assay: immunoSEQ multiplex PCR; the TCRdb copy retains only in-frame clones and omits some. Of over 100,000 clones in the sample, 94% are singletons; the top ten hold around 6.6%. Points from the study as a whole: The donors showed a predominance of white British ancestry and of females, with possible underestimation of clonal diversity.

Per germline, CDR1 GTSNPN and CDR2 SVGIG (reference sequence). The CDR3 consists of 13 residues. V dropped 7 bases and J dropped 0 bases, with 7 bases sitting between them. The rearrangement links TRBV30 to TRBJ2-6; D remains ambiguous. The source was peripheral blood, collected on day 0 of AZD1222 vaccination. The clonotype was recovered from an adult in good health. CDR3 sequence (DNA): TGTGCCTCAACGGTCTCTGGGGCCAACGTCCTGACTTTC. Protein sequence: CASTVSGANVLTF. Together with reference TRBV30 and TRBJ2-6, the CDR3 gives the full variable domain: SQTIHQWPATLVQPVGSPLSLECTVEGTSNPNLYWYRQAAGRGLQLLFYSVGIGQISSEVPQNLSASRPQDRQFILSSKKLLLSDSGFYLCASTVSGANVLTFGAGSRLTVL.